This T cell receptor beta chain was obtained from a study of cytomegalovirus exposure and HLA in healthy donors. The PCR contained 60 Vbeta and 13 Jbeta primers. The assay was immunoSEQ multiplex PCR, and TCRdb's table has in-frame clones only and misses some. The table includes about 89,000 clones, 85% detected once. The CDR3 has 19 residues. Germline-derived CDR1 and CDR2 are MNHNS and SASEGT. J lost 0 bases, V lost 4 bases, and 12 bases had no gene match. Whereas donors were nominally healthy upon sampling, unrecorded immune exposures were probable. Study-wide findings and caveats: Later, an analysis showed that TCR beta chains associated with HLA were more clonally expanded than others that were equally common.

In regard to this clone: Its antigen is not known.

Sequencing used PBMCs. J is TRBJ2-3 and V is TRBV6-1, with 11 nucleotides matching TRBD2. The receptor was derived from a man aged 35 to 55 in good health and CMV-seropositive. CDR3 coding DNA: TGTGCCAGCAGTGCACCCCCTAGCGGGGGGCACTTAAGCACAGATACGCAGTATTTT. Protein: CASSAPPSGGHLSTDTQYF.